The 27 T cell receptor beta chains below come from one sample, sequenced in a study of T cells in Graves' hyperthyroidism and ophthalmopathy. Amplification of TCR beta CDR3 regions used RNA as the template. During a first-round RT-PCR of the TCR CDR3, the HTBI primer set was used. TCRdb processed the multiplex PCR reads anew with MiXCR; each CDR3 protein has one entry. This sample has approximately 400,000 distinct CDR3 sequences, with 13% to 15% found just once. The sample consisted of blood. The receptors come from a woman under 40 with Graves' ophthalmopathy.

Ten or more counts support this clonotype. J is TRBJ2-7 and V is TRBV7-6, with 13 nucleotides matching TRBD2. J was trimmed by 5 bases and V by 5 bases; bases with no gene match: 6. This CDR3 spans 15 amino acids. CDR1 and CDR2 from the germline V gene are SGHVS and FNYEAQ. The CDR3 protein is CASSELAGGRNEQYF. Written as DNA, the CDR3 is TGTGCCAGCAGCGAACTAGCGGGGGGGCGGAACGAGCAGTACTTC.

The chain employs TRBV12-3 or TRBV12-4 and TRBJ1-2, with D maybe TRBD1 (6 bases). V was cut by 6 bases and J by 8 bases, with 13 bases left in between. CDR3 size: 12 residues. The CDR3 nucleotides read TGTGCCAGCAGCCCGGGACAAGAGGGCTACACCTTC. Protein: CASSPGQEGYTF.

This clonotype was observed many times. This chain uses TRBV11-2 with TRBJ1-1, with 8 bases identical to TRBD1. This CDR3 spans 15 amino acids. Trimming at V came to 6 bases and at J to 1 base, leaving 7 bases not matched to a gene. Germline CDR1 reads SGHAT; CDR2 reads FQNNGV. CDR3 loop: CASRLWDRTNTEAFF. Here the CDR3 DNA reads TGTGCCAGCAGACTTTGGGACAGGACGAACACTGAAGCTTTCTTT. The variable domain in full, completed from reference TRBV11-2 and TRBJ1-1, reads EAGVAQSPRYKIIEKRQSVAFWCNPISGHATLYWYQQILGQGPKLLIQFQNNGVVDDSQLPKDRFSAERLKGVDSTLKIQPAKLEDSAVYLCASRLWDRTNTEAFFGQGTRLTVV.

This clonotype appeared many times. The V and J genes are TRBV20-1 and TRBJ2-5, with D perhaps matching TRBD2 (8 bases). Germline CDR1 is DFQATT and CDR2 is SNEGSKA (reference sequence). The V gene lost 1 base and the J gene lost 3 bases, with 12 bases spanning the gap. The CDR3 loop spans 14 amino acids. The CDR3 here is CSARAGGGEETQYF. The CDR3 DNA is TGCAGTGCTAGAGCGGGAGGGGGCGAAGAGACCCAGTACTTC.

The chain is built from TRBV9 and TRBJ2-7; D is perhaps TRBD2 (5 bases). The CDR3 consists of 17 residues. V was pared by 4 bases and J by 6 bases, with 26 bases between. The germline CDR1 and CDR2 sequences are SGDLS and YYNGEE. The CDR3 coding sequence is TGTGCCAGCAGCACCCGTGGAGTTGCGGGTGGCATGGGCGAGCAGTACTTC. It yields the protein CASSTRGVAGGMGEQYF.

The DNA for the CDR3 is TGCGCCAGCCACCGACCGGGACAGGGGCTTGGGGAGCTGTTTTTT. This translates into CASHRPGQGLGELFF. This rearrangement joins TRBV5-1 to TRBJ2-2, with TRBD1 identical over 10 bases. V trimming: 7 bases; J trimming: 8 bases; junction bases outside the gene matches: 11. Per germline, CDR1 SGHRS and CDR2 YFSETQ. This CDR3 region has 15 residues.

Concerning this clonotype itself: Since a much larger clone is just one base distant, this may be a read error. The chain has TRBV10-3 and TRBJ1-3; D is undetermined. Per the germline V gene, CDR1 is ENHRY and CDR2 is SYGVKD. This CDR3 comprises 14 residues. CDR3 coding DNA: TGTGCCATCAGTGAGCAGTCCTCTGGAAGCACCATATATTTT. Translating it yields CAISEQSSGSTIYF.

This clonotype was counted at least ten times. This chain uses TRBV28 with TRBJ2-7; tentatively, D is TRBD1 or TRBD2 (6 bases each). Looked up from germline, CDR1 is MDHEN and CDR2 is SYDVKM. The CDR3 loop spans 14 amino acids. The germline V and J ends were trimmed by 8 bases and 5 bases, with 19 bases remaining between them. The DNA for the CDR3 is TGTGCCAGCTACGATGCCGGGGGCCCCGACGAGCAGTACTTC. Its translation: CASYDAGGPDEQYF.

This clonotype was seen a handful of times. The rearrangement joins TRBV15 to TRBJ1-4; D is unresolved. CDR3 length: 16 residues. Looked up from germline, CDR1 is LNHNV and CDR2 is YYDKDF (reference sequence). The V gene lost 0 bases and the J gene lost 7 bases, with 15 bases spanning the gap. In DNA, the CDR3 is TGTGCCACCAGCAGAGATCTTCCGGGTCGGAGTGAAAAACTGTTTTTT. Translating gives CATSRDLPGRSEKLFF. Full variable domain (rest looked up from reference TRBV15 and TRBJ1-4): DAMVIQNPRYQVTQFGKPVTLSCSQTLNHNVMYWYQQKSSQAPKLLFHYYDKDFNNEADTPDNFQSRRPNTSFCFLDIRSPGLGDTAMYLCATSRDLPGRSEKLFFGSGTQLSVL.

This clonotype was counted at least ten times. This chain connects TRBV28 to TRBJ1-1; D gene ambiguous. This CDR3 has 18 residues. Per germline, CDR1 MDHEN and CDR2 SYDVKM. V was trimmed by 5 bases and J by 1 base, leaving 23 bases between them. The CDR3 region has the DNA TGTGCCAGCAGTCTTGGATATGGGGATGGCATTAAGAACACTGAAGCTTTCTTT. It codes for CASSLGYGDGIKNTEAFF.

This clonotype was counted many times. V is TRBV30 and J is TRBJ1-6; D is perhaps TRBD1 (5 bases). The CDR3 sequence is 16 residues long. Deletions cut 5 bases from V and 9 bases from J, with 23 bases between. In germline, CDR1 is GTSNPN, CDR2 SVGIG (reference sequence). DNA of the CDR3: TGTGCCTGGGCCTTCGACTGGACATTTACTGCTTCACCCCTCCACTTT. Its protein product is CAWAFDWTFTASPLHF.

The table lists this clonotype with a few counts. J is TRBJ1-2 and V is TRBV9; no definite D call. This CDR3 is 16 amino acids long. Germline V gene sequence: CDR1 SGDLS, CDR2 YYNGEE. Trimming shortened V by 0 bases and J by 0 bases, and 12 bases separated the two germline ends. The CDR3 spells CASSVASSRPNYGYTF. CDR3 bases: TGTGCCAGCAGCGTAGCGTCGAGCCGACCTAACTATGGCTACACCTTC.

This clonotype appeared many times. The chain combines TRBV3-1 with TRBJ2-7, with 9 positions matching TRBD2. From germline, CDR1 is LGHDT and CDR2 YNNKEL (reference sequence). With V trimmed by 4 bases and J by 4 bases, 5 bases remained unmatched. The length of the CDR3 is 14 residues. The chain's CDR3 is CASSPTSGSYEQYF. CDR3 bases: TGTGCCAGCAGCCCGACTAGCGGATCGTACGAGCAGTACTTC.

This clonotype was detected many times. This rearrangement joins TRBV2 to TRBJ2-7; the D gene is possibly TRBD2 (5 bases). Between the trimmed V and J ends, which lost 4 bases and 3 bases, there was a span of 22 bases. CDR1 SNHLY and CDR2 FYNNEI come from the germline V gene. The CDR3 has 17 residues. CDR3 DNA sequence: TGTGCCAGCAGTGCCCGTTCCGGGAATCAGAAGTACTACGAGCAGTACTTC. This gives the protein CASSARSGNQKYYEQYF.

The chain has TRBV10-3 and TRBJ2-7; TRBD1 matches at 8 bases. Germline V gene data show CDR1 as ENHRY and CDR2 as SYGVKD. Trimming took 8 bases from V and 9 from J; bases not matched to a gene: 12. CDR3 size: 13 residues. The CDR3 sequence is CAILEDRAKGQYF. CDR3 DNA sequence: TGTGCCATCCTAGAGGACAGGGCGAAAGGGCAGTACTTC.

The chain has TRBV19 and TRBJ2-7; D uncertain. CDR1 and CDR2 from the germline V gene are LNHDA and SQIVND (reference sequence). The ends were cut back, 3 bases at V and 5 bases at J, with 8 bases in the middle. CDR3 length equals 12 residues. CDR3 region: CASSIRGNEQYF. The CDR3 coding sequence is TGTGCCAGTAGTATTCGAGGAAACGAGCAGTACTTC.

The table lists this clonotype with many counts. The rearrangement uses TRBV6-1 and TRBJ2-7, with 7 positions matching TRBD1. Germline V gene data show CDR1 as MNHNS and CDR2 as SASEGT. Trimming removed 7 bases from V and 4 bases from J; junction bases left unmatched: 4. This CDR3 has 12 amino acids. The CDR3 DNA reads TGTGCCAGCATGAACAGGGGATACGAGCAGTACTTC. Its protein product is CASMNRGYEQYF.

The sample holds many counts of this clonotype. The V and J genes are TRBV2 and TRBJ1-4; possibly TRBD1 for D (5 bases). V lost 4 bases, J lost 5 bases, and 8 bases lay in between. Germline lookup yields CDR1 SNHLY and CDR2 FYNNEI. The CDR3 consists of 13 residues. The DNA for the CDR3 is TGTGCCAGCAGTGGGGGGATGAATGAAAAACTGTTTTTT. Amino acid sequence: CASSGGMNEKLFF.

The sample holds many counts of this clonotype. CDR3 nucleotide sequence: TGCAGTGCTGGAGGACCAGGGGATCGCTCCTACGAGCAGTACTTC. Its translation: CSAGGPGDRSYEQYF. This sequence joins TRBV20-1 and TRBJ2-7, with TRBD1 as a possible D gene (6 bases). The length of the CDR3 is 15 residues. Trimming took off 5 bases at V and 0 bases at J, with 17 bases between the two ends. Germline loops: CDR1 DFQATT, CDR2 SNEGSKA (reference sequence).

This clonotype was counted many times. The chain combines TRBV2 with TRBJ2-7; D ambiguous. Per germline, CDR1 SNHLY and CDR2 FYNNEI. Deletions cut 7 bases from V and 2 bases from J, with 15 bases between. CDR3 size: 14 residues. CDR3 residues: CASTGSVGPYEQYF. CDR3 DNA sequence: TGTGCCAGCACGGGCAGCGTGGGTCCCTACGAGCAGTACTTC.

The chain joins TRBV28 to TRBJ2-7; no clear D. V was cut by 5 bases and J by 4 bases, with 12 bases left in between. This CDR3 has 13 amino acids. Germline values: CDR1 MDHEN, CDR2 SYDVKM. This chain's CDR3 is CASSPYPTYEQYF. Here the CDR3 DNA reads TGTGCCAGCAGTCCTTACCCTACTTACGAGCAGTACTTC.

The CDR3 protein is CASSLRAGEVTEAFF. In nucleotides, the CDR3 is TGCGCCAGCAGCCTTAGGGCAGGGGAGGTCACTGAAGCTTTCTTT. This chain links TRBV4-1 with TRBJ1-1; maybe TRBD1 (6 bases). In germline, CDR1 is MGHRA, CDR2 YSYEKL. Trimming cost V 4 bases and J 4 bases, with 16 bases left between them. The CDR3 spans 15 residues.

Ten or more counts support this clonotype. The chain couples TRBV28 to TRBJ1-5, with D possibly matching TRBD1 (6 bases). The CDR3 covers 14 residues. V lost 3 bases and J 6 bases, leaving 12 bases between the germline ends. Germline V gives CDR1 MDHEN, CDR2 SYDVKM. CDR3 in DNA: TGTGCCAGCAGTTTCATGGGGGGCAGTCAGCCCCAGCATTTT. This encodes CASSFMGGSQPQHF.

This chain joins TRBV7-9 and TRBJ2-1; a weak D match, TRBD1 (6 bases). Germline-derived CDR1 and CDR2 are SEHNR and FQNEAQ (reference sequence). Trimming removed 5 bases from V and 10 bases from J, with 12 bases in between. The CDR3 spans 12 residues. The CDR3 loop reads CASSLDGGEQFF. The CDR3 DNA follows: TGTGCCAGCAGCCTAGATGGGGGCGAGCAGTTCTTC.

This clonotype has a handful of counts. The chain recombines TRBV24-1 with TRBJ2-5; D possibly corresponds to TRBD1 (6 bases). Trimming took 8 bases from V and 2 from J, leaving 8 bases between them. CDR1 and CDR2 (germline): KGHDR, SFDVKD. The CDR3 totals 12 residues. The CDR3 spells CATTDSQETQYF. In DNA form, the CDR3 reads TGTGCCACCACGGACAGTCAAGAGACCCAGTACTTC.

Ten or more counts support this clonotype. J is TRBJ1-3 and V is TRBV12-3 or TRBV12-4, with D possibly matching TRBD1 (5 bases). The CDR3 length is 18 residues. V gave up 3 bases and J gave up 2 bases, with 20 bases separating them. The DNA for the CDR3 is TGTGCCAGCAGTTTGGGACTGAGTGTAAGGCCTGCTGGAAACACCATATATTTT. Protein: CASSLGLSVRPAGNTIYF.

This clonotype was counted ten times or more. The chain recombines TRBV30 with TRBJ1-5; D possibly corresponds to TRBD1 (6 bases). This CDR3 has 12 residues. Germline lookup yields CDR1 GTSNPN and CDR2 SVGIG (reference sequence). V lost 2 bases, J lost 7 bases, and 9 bases lay in between. The CDR3 loop is CAWSPGGQPQHF. CDR3 DNA: TGTGCCTGGAGTCCCGGGGGCCAGCCCCAGCATTTT.